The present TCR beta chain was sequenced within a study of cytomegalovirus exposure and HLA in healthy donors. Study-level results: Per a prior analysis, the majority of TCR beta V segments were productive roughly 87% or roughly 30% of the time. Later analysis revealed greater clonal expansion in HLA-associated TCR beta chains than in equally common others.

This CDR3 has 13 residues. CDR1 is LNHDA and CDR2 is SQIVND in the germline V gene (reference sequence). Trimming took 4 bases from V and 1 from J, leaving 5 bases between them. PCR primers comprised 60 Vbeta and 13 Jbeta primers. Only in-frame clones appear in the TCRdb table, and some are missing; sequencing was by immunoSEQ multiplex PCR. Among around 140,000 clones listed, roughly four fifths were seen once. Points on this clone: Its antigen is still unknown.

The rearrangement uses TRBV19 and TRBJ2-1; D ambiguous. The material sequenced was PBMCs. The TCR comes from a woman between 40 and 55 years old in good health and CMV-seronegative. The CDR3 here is CASSTLSYNEQFF. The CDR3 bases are TGTGCCAGTAGTACGTTATCCTACAATGAGCAGTTCTTC.